A selection of T cell receptor beta chains follows, all from one sample in a study of T cells in Graves' hyperthyroidism and ophthalmopathy. TCRdb independently ran MiXCR on the multiplex PCR reads; one entry per CDR3 protein. The data hold nearly 600,000 distinct CDR3 sequences, with around 14% observed a single time. Sequencing was performed on blood. These receptors were taken from a woman in her thirties with Graves' hyperthyroidism that later progressed to Graves' ophthalmopathy. Both conserved end residues are part of each CDR3. D genes are given only for firm matches. Not every row has a clone size; where given, it reads once, few, many or a size class.

j_call: TRBJ2-2; v_call: TRBV6-1; d_call: TRBD1; clone_size: .; cdr3_nt: TGTGCCAGCAGGGGCGGACAGGGGAGCACCGGGGAGCTGTTTTTT; cdr3_aa: CASRGGQGSTGELFF
j_call: TRBJ2-3; v_call: TRBV20-1; d_call: .; clone_size: many; cdr3_nt: TGCAGTGCTCAGAGAAGGGGGGGTGACACAGATACGCAGTATTTT; cdr3_aa: CSAQRRGGDTDTQYF
j_call: TRBJ1-6; v_call: TRBV18; d_call: .; clone_size: many; cdr3_nt: TGTGCCAGCTCACCTCGGACAGACTATAATTCACCCCTCCACTTT; cdr3_aa: CASSPRTDYNSPLHF
j_call: TRBJ2-1; v_call: TRBV20-1; d_call: .; clone_size: many; cdr3_nt: TGCAGTGCTTCCCACACGACCAACAATGAGCAGTTCTTC; cdr3_aa: CSASHTTNNEQFF
j_call: TRBJ1-6; v_call: TRBV20-1; d_call: .; clone_size: many; cdr3_nt: TGCAGTGCTATCGAGGAGGGAGGCAATTCACCCCTCCACTTT; cdr3_aa: CSAIEEGGNSPLHF
j_call: TRBJ2-5; v_call: TRBV7-9; d_call: .; clone_size: many; cdr3_nt: TGTGCCAGCAGCGGAATCCTTCGCCCGACGGGTCTAGAGACCCAGTACTTC; cdr3_aa: CASSGILRPTGLETQYF
j_call: TRBJ2-2; v_call: TRBV11-1; d_call: .; clone_size: .; cdr3_nt: TGTGCCAGCAGCTTGAGGAGCTGGGGCACCGGGGAGCTGTTTTTT; cdr3_aa: CASSLRSWGTGELFF
j_call: TRBJ2-2; v_call: TRBV20-1; d_call: .; clone_size: many; cdr3_nt: TGCAGTGCTAGAGATCCGAAGCTAGCTGAAACCGGGGAGCTGTTTTTT; cdr3_aa: CSARDPKLAETGELFF
j_call: TRBJ2-3; v_call: TRBV7-9; d_call: TRBD2; clone_size: .; cdr3_nt: TGTGCCAGCAACGCGGGGGAGGTAGGCACAGATACGCAGTATTTT; cdr3_aa: CASNAGEVGTDTQYF
j_call: TRBJ2-3; v_call: TRBV29-1; d_call: TRBD2; clone_size: many; cdr3_nt: TGCAGCGTTACTAGCGGGAGCGGTTACACAGATACGCAGTATTTT; cdr3_aa: CSVTSGSGYTDTQYF
j_call: TRBJ2-1; v_call: TRBV6-6; d_call: TRBD2; clone_size: many; cdr3_nt: TGTGCCAGCAGTTACGTTATGGGACTAGCGGGTAACAATGAGCAGTTCTTC; cdr3_aa: CASSYVMGLAGNNEQFF
j_call: TRBJ2-2; v_call: TRBV18; d_call: .; clone_size: many; cdr3_nt: TGTGCCAGCTCACCTGACAGTAACACCGGGGAGCTGTTTTTT; cdr3_aa: CASSPDSNTGELFF
j_call: TRBJ2-1; v_call: TRBV24-1; d_call: .; clone_size: many; cdr3_nt: TGTGCCACCAGTGATTTGCCGGACAAGAGCTCCTACAATGAGCAGTTCTTC; cdr3_aa: CATSDLPDKSSYNEQFF
j_call: TRBJ2-7; v_call: TRBV27; d_call: TRBD2; clone_size: few; cdr3_nt: TGTGCCAGCAGCTATGGGACTAGCGGGGTCCCTATTGAGCAGTACTTC; cdr3_aa: CASSYGTSGVPIEQYF
j_call: TRBJ2-7; v_call: TRBV12-3/TRBV12-4; d_call: .; clone_size: .; cdr3_nt: TGTGCCAGCAGTTCATGTGTTTACTCCTGCGAGCAGTACTTC; cdr3_aa: CASSSCVYSCEQYF
j_call: TRBJ2-7; v_call: TRBV20-1; d_call: TRBD2; clone_size: many; cdr3_nt: TGCAGTGCTAGGGGCAGAACTAGCGCAACAGCCTACGAGCAGTACTTC; cdr3_aa: CSARGRTSATAYEQYF
j_call: TRBJ2-2; v_call: TRBV2; d_call: TRBD2; clone_size: many; cdr3_nt: TGTGCCAGCAGTCGGGGGGTCACCGGGGAGCTGTTTTTT; cdr3_aa: CASSRGVTGELFF
j_call: TRBJ2-7; v_call: TRBV5-6; d_call: .; clone_size: .; cdr3_nt: TGTGCCAGCAGCCCGTCGGGGTACCAGCAGTACTTC; cdr3_aa: CASSPSGYQQYF
j_call: TRBJ1-2; v_call: TRBV24-1; d_call: .; clone_size: many; cdr3_nt: TGTGCCACCAGTGACCCGACAGGAGGGGACTATGGCTACACCTTC; cdr3_aa: CATSDPTGGDYGYTF
j_call: TRBJ1-2; v_call: TRBV11-2; d_call: .; clone_size: many; cdr3_nt: TGTGCCAGCAGCCCATCCGCGGGGGCCTATGGCTACACCTTC; cdr3_aa: CASSPSAGAYGYTF
j_call: TRBJ2-3; v_call: TRBV19; d_call: TRBD2; clone_size: many; cdr3_nt: TGTGCCAGTAGTATAGACACCCCGGGACTAGCGGGGAGCACAGATACGCAGTATTTT; cdr3_aa: CASSIDTPGLAGSTDTQYF
j_call: TRBJ2-7; v_call: TRBV27; d_call: TRBD1; clone_size: many; cdr3_nt: TGTGCCAGCAGTACTATGCCGACAGGGTACGAGCAGTACTTC; cdr3_aa: CASSTMPTGYEQYF
j_call: TRBJ2-1; v_call: TRBV6-1; d_call: TRBD2; clone_size: .; cdr3_nt: TGTGCCAGCAGACCCGGACTAGGTGTCTCAGGGGAGCAGTTCTTC; cdr3_aa: CASRPGLGVSGEQFF
j_call: TRBJ2-4; v_call: TRBV5-4; d_call: .; clone_size: .; cdr3_nt: TGTGCCAGCAGATCGGGACTCGACGAGGTAAACATTCAGTACTTC; cdr3_aa: CASRSGLDEVNIQYF
j_call: TRBJ2-1; v_call: TRBV19; d_call: .; clone_size: few; cdr3_nt: TGTGCCAGTAGTATTAAGGAAGAGGCTAGCGCCTACAATGAGCAGTTCTTC; cdr3_aa: CASSIKEEASAYNEQFF
j_call: TRBJ1-2; v_call: TRBV2; d_call: .; clone_size: many; cdr3_nt: TGTGCCAGCAGTGAAGAAATGGTCAGGGGTAACTATGGCTACACCTTC; cdr3_aa: CASSEEMVRGNYGYTF
j_call: TRBJ1-2; v_call: TRBV9; d_call: .; clone_size: many; cdr3_nt: TGTGCCAGCAGCCCACTCTTCGACGCTAACTATGGCTACACCTTC; cdr3_aa: CASSPLFDANYGYTF
j_call: TRBJ2-1; v_call: TRBV3-1; d_call: .; clone_size: many; cdr3_nt: TGTGCCAGCAGCCGAACCCGGGGCAACAATGAGCAGTTCTTC; cdr3_aa: CASSRTRGNNEQFF
j_call: TRBJ1-2; v_call: TRBV3-1; d_call: TRBD1; clone_size: .; cdr3_nt: TGTGCCAGCAGCCTTAGGACAGGGGTTGGCTACACCTTC; cdr3_aa: CASSLRTGVGYTF
j_call: TRBJ1-1; v_call: TRBV20-1; d_call: .; clone_size: many; cdr3_nt: TGCAGTGCTCAAAAAAGGGGAGAGATGAACACTGAAGCTTTCTTT; cdr3_aa: CSAQKRGEMNTEAFF
j_call: TRBJ2-7; v_call: TRBV19; d_call: .; clone_size: many; cdr3_nt: TGTGCCAGTAGTACGGCCGGGACTGCTGACTACGAGCAGTACTTC; cdr3_aa: CASSTAGTADYEQYF
j_call: TRBJ2-2; v_call: TRBV7-2; d_call: TRBD2; clone_size: many; cdr3_nt: TGTGCCAGCAGCACGGGAGGCCTGAACACCGGGGAGCTGTTTTTT; cdr3_aa: CASSTGGLNTGELFF
j_call: TRBJ2-7; v_call: TRBV27; d_call: TRBD2; clone_size: many; cdr3_nt: TGTGCCAGCAGATCTAGCGGGACTTACGAGCAGTACTTC; cdr3_aa: CASRSSGTYEQYF
j_call: TRBJ1-3; v_call: TRBV6-5; d_call: .; clone_size: few; cdr3_nt: TGTGCCAGCAGTTCTCAGAGAGCTGGAAACACCATATATTTT; cdr3_aa: CASSSQRAGNTIYF
j_call: TRBJ2-5; v_call: TRBV11-2; d_call: .; clone_size: many; cdr3_nt: TGTGCCAGCAGCTCCAGGGAGGCAGGGAGGGAGACCCAGTACTTC; cdr3_aa: CASSSREAGRETQYF
j_call: TRBJ2-4; v_call: TRBV7-2; d_call: .; clone_size: few; cdr3_nt: TGTGCCAGCAGCTTTCATTCGCATTTTCAGTACTTC; cdr3_aa: CASSFHSHFQYF
j_call: TRBJ1-4; v_call: TRBV6-1; d_call: .; clone_size: many; cdr3_nt: TGTGCCAGCACCCAGGGCGCGTTCAAACTGTTTTTT; cdr3_aa: CASTQGAFKLFF
j_call: TRBJ2-5; v_call: TRBV7-6; d_call: .; clone_size: many; cdr3_nt: TGTGCCAGCAGCTTAGCGGCGTCGGGAGAGACCCAGTACTTC; cdr3_aa: CASSLAASGETQYF
j_call: TRBJ2-7; v_call: TRBV4-1; d_call: .; clone_size: many; cdr3_nt: TGCGCCAGCAGCCAAGACGTCCTAGGCGGCGAGCAGTACTTC; cdr3_aa: CASSQDVLGGEQYF
j_call: TRBJ2-2; v_call: TRBV10-3; d_call: .; clone_size: .; cdr3_nt: TGTGCCATCAGTGTAGAGAGGAAAAACACCGGGGAGCTGTTTTTT; cdr3_aa: CAISVERKNTGELFF
j_call: TRBJ2-1; v_call: TRBV11-2; d_call: .; clone_size: many; cdr3_nt: TGTGCCAGCAGCTTAAGCGGACCCTACAATGAGCAGTTCTTC; cdr3_aa: CASSLSGPYNEQFF
j_call: TRBJ1-5; v_call: TRBV18; d_call: TRBD1; clone_size: .; cdr3_nt: TGTGCCAGCTCACCTCTGGCCGGGACAGGAAATCAGCCCCAGCATTTT; cdr3_aa: CASSPLAGTGNQPQHF
j_call: TRBJ2-7; v_call: TRBV12-3/TRBV12-4; d_call: .; clone_size: many; cdr3_nt: TGTGCCAGCACCTATCGGGGATACGAGCAGTACTTC; cdr3_aa: CASTYRGYEQYF
j_call: TRBJ2-1; v_call: TRBV30; d_call: TRBD1; clone_size: many; cdr3_nt: TGTGCCTGGAGGAAGACAGGGAGCAATGAGCAGTTCTTC; cdr3_aa: CAWRKTGSNEQFF
j_call: TRBJ1-2; v_call: TRBV14; d_call: .; clone_size: many; cdr3_nt: TGTGCCAGCAGCCAAGTGGCTAACTATGGCTACACCTTC; cdr3_aa: CASSQVANYGYTF
j_call: TRBJ1-2; v_call: TRBV12-3/TRBV12-4; d_call: TRBD1; clone_size: many; cdr3_nt: TGTGCCAGCAGTTCTGCCGGAACAGGGGCATGGGGCTACACCTTC; cdr3_aa: CASSSAGTGAWGYTF
j_call: TRBJ1-6; v_call: TRBV27; d_call: .; clone_size: many; cdr3_nt: TGTGCCAGCGCACTTCAGTTAGGGGCTTCACCCCTCCACTTT; cdr3_aa: CASALQLGASPLHF
j_call: TRBJ2-2; v_call: TRBV5-1; d_call: .; clone_size: .; cdr3_nt: TGCGCCAGCAGCCTCCGATTACCGAACACCGGGGAGCTGTTTTTT; cdr3_aa: CASSLRLPNTGELFF
j_call: TRBJ2-7; v_call: TRBV28; d_call: .; clone_size: few; cdr3_nt: TGTGCCAGCAGTGACGGACAGTGGGGGAAATCCTACGAGCAGTACTTC; cdr3_aa: CASSDGQWGKSYEQYF
j_call: TRBJ2-7; v_call: TRBV18; d_call: .; clone_size: many; cdr3_nt: TGTGCCAGCTCACCGAAACTCTTGGACCCTCTACCGACCGAGCAGTACTTC; cdr3_aa: CASSPKLLDPLPTEQYF
j_call: TRBJ2-7; v_call: TRBV24-1; d_call: .; clone_size: .; cdr3_nt: TGTGCCGCCAGTGATTTATACGAGCAGTACTTC; cdr3_aa: CAASDLYEQYF
j_call: TRBJ2-1; v_call: TRBV15; d_call: .; clone_size: many; cdr3_nt: TGTGCCACCAGCAGACGATCCTCATACAATGAGCAGTTCTTC; cdr3_aa: CATSRRSSYNEQFF
j_call: TRBJ1-2; v_call: TRBV28; d_call: .; clone_size: many; cdr3_nt: TGTGCCAGCAGTTTTCGTTGGGGAGAAAGGGACTATGGCTACACCTTC; cdr3_aa: CASSFRWGERDYGYTF
j_call: TRBJ1-1; v_call: TRBV7-9; d_call: TRBD1; clone_size: few; cdr3_nt: TGTGCCAGCAGCACAAGACAGGGGAGTGAAGCTTTCTTT; cdr3_aa: CASSTRQGSEAFF
j_call: TRBJ2-7; v_call: TRBV4-1; d_call: .; clone_size: .; cdr3_nt: TGCGCCAGCAGCCAAGATCTATATTTAGGGGACACCAAATTCATCTACGAGCAGTACTTC; cdr3_aa: CASSQDLYLGDTKFIYEQYF
j_call: TRBJ2-3; v_call: TRBV11-2; d_call: TRBD2; clone_size: many; cdr3_nt: TGTGCCAGCAGCTTAAGCGGGAGCTACGCAGATACGCAGTATTTT; cdr3_aa: CASSLSGSYADTQYF